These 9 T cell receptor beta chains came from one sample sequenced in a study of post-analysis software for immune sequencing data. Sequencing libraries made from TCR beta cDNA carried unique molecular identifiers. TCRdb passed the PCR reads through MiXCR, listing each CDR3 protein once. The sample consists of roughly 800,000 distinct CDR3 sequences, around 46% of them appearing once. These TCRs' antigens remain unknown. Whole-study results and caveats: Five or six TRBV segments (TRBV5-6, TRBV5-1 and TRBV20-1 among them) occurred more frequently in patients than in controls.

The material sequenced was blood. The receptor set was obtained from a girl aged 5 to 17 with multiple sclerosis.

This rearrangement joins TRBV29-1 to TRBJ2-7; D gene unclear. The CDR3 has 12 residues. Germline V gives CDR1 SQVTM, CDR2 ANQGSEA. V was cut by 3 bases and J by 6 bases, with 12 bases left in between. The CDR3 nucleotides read TGCAGCGTTGAGCCCGGTCGTGGCGAGCAGTACTTC. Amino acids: CSVEPGRGEQYF.

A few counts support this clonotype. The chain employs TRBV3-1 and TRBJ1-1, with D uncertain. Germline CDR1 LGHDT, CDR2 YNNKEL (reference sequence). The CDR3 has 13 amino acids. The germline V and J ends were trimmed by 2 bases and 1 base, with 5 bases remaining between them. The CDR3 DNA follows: TGTGCCAGCAGCCAAACAAGGAACACTGAAGCTTTCTTT. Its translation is CASSQTRNTEAFF.

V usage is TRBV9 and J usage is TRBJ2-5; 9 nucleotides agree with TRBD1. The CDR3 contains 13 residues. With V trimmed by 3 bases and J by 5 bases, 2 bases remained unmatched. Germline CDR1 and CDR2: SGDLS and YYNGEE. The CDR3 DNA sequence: TGTGCCAGCAGCGGTGGACAGGGGGAGACCCAGTACTTC. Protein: CASSGGQGETQYF.

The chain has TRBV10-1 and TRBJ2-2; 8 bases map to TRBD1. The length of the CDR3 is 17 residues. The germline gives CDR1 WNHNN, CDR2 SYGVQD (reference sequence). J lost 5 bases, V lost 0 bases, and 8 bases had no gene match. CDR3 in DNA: TGCGCCAGCAGTGAGTCGATCAGGGGGCGGAGTACCGGGGAGCTGTTTTTT. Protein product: CASSESIRGRSTGELFF.

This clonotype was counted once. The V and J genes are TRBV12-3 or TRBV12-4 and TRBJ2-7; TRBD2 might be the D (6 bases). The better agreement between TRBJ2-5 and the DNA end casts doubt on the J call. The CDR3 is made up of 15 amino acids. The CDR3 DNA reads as TGTGCCAGCAGTTGGGTCTTCGAGGCGGGGGAGACCCAGTACTTC. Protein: CASSWVFEAGETQYF.

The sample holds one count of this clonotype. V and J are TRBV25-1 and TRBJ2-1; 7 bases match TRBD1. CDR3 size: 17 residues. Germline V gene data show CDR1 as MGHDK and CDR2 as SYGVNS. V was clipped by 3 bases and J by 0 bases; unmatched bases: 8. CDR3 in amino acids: CASSDSTRGSSYNEQFF. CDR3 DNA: TGTGCCAGCAGTGATTCGACCAGGGGGTCCTCCTACAATGAGCAGTTCTTC.

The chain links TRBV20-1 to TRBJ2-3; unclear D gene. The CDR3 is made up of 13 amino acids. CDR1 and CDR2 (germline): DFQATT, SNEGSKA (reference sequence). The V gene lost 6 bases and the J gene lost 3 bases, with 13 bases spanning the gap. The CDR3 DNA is TGCAGTGCGAGGACGCCCCGGACAGATACGCAGTATTTT. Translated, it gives CSARTPRTDTQYF.

This CDR3 is CSAQLAGVSTDTQYF. The CDR3 DNA is TGCAGTGCCCAACTAGCGGGAGTAAGCACAGATACGCAGTATTTT. V gene TRBV20-1 combines with J gene TRBJ2-3; TRBD2 matches 11 bases. The CDR3 has 15 amino acids. Losses at the gene ends were 6 bases for V and 0 bases for J; bases not matched to a gene: 5. The V gene's germline CDR1 is DFQATT and CDR2 SNEGSKA (reference sequence).

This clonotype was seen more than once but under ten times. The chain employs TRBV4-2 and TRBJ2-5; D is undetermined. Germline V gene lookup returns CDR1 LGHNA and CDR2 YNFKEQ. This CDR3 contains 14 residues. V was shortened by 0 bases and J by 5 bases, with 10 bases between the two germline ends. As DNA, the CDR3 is TGTGCCAGCAGCCAAGACACCACCGGGGAGACCCAGTACTTC. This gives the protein CASSQDTTGETQYF.